This is a list of T cell receptor beta chains from one sample in a study of blood T cell repertoires in COVID-19. Measured with immunoSEQ multiplex PCR; TCRdb has only the in-frame clones, and not every one. This sample has around 240,000 clones, with 80% to 90% found just once. Material for sequencing was peripheral blood. Every receptor here comes from a man aged 40-49 years with acute or convalescent COVID-19. Each CDR3 is given with its conserved first and last residue. The order of the fields is D gene, clone size, J gene, V gene, CDR3 protein, CDR3 DNA. The D gene is left open where the match is weak. Size values are once, few and many counts, or a class for expanded clones, and some rows have none.

d_call: TRBD1; clone_size: once; j_call: TRBJ1-2; v_call: TRBV29-1; cdr3_aa: CSVEGTGAGYTF; cdr3_nt: TGCAGCGTTGAGGGGACAGGGGCTGGCTACACCTTC
d_call: -; clone_size: -; j_call: TRBJ2-7; v_call: TRBV5-6; cdr3_aa: CASSLATGEQYF; cdr3_nt: TGTGCCAGCAGCTTGGCAACGGGCGAGCAGTACTTC
d_call: TRBD1; clone_size: -; j_call: TRBJ1-5; v_call: TRBV19; cdr3_aa: CATRGTGMPSNQPQHF; cdr3_nt: TGTGCCACCCGGGGGACAGGCATGCCTAGCAATCAGCCCCAGCATTTT
d_call: -; clone_size: -; j_call: TRBJ1-1; v_call: TRBV7-9; cdr3_aa: CASSYTGGEAFF; cdr3_nt: TGTGCCAGCAGTTACACAGGCGGTGAAGCTTTCTTT
d_call: TRBD2; clone_size: -; j_call: TRBJ2-7; v_call: TRBV6-5; cdr3_aa: CASSTGRGTGGEQYF; cdr3_nt: TGTGCCAGCAGTACGGGGCGGGGGACGGGCGGGGAGCAGTACTTC
d_call: TRBD2; clone_size: -; j_call: TRBJ2-1; v_call: TRBV18; cdr3_aa: CASSPMLAGSYNEQFF; cdr3_nt: TGTGCCAGCTCACCAATGCTAGCGGGGTCCTACAATGAGCAGTTCTTC
d_call: TRBD1; clone_size: -; j_call: TRBJ2-7; v_call: TRBV5-8; cdr3_aa: CASSRGQGSYEQYF; cdr3_nt: TGTGCCAGCAGCCGGGGACAGGGTAGCTACGAGCAGTACTTC
d_call: -; clone_size: -; j_call: TRBJ2-2; v_call: TRBV9; cdr3_aa: CASSVALGGLNTGELFF; cdr3_nt: TGTGCCAGCAGCGTAGCTTTAGGAGGCTTGAACACCGGGGAGCTGTTTTTT
d_call: -; clone_size: -; j_call: TRBJ2-7; v_call: TRBV2; cdr3_aa: CASRRVRSGEQYF; cdr3_nt: TGTGCCAGCCGCCGGGTCCGATCGGGAGAGCAGTACTTC
d_call: TRBD1; clone_size: -; j_call: TRBJ1-2; v_call: TRBV11-2; cdr3_aa: CASSLDDRVDYGYTF; cdr3_nt: TGTGCCAGCAGCTTAGATGACAGGGTAGACTATGGCTACACCTTC
d_call: -; clone_size: -; j_call: TRBJ2-7; v_call: TRBV28; cdr3_aa: CASSSLLGAYEQYF; cdr3_nt: TGTGCCAGCAGCTCATTACTAGGAGCCTACGAGCAGTACTTC
d_call: TRBD1; clone_size: once; j_call: TRBJ1-2; v_call: TRBV6-1; cdr3_aa: CASSEGRGLGYTF; cdr3_nt: TGTGCCAGCAGTGAAGGCAGGGGGCTTGGCTACACCTTC
d_call: -; clone_size: -; j_call: TRBJ1-3; v_call: TRBV3-1/TRBV3-2; cdr3_aa: CASSQDGSSGNTIYF; cdr3_nt: TGTGCCAGCAGCCAAGATGGTAGCTCTGGAAACACCATATATTTT
d_call: -; clone_size: -; j_call: TRBJ1-1; v_call: TRBV7-2; cdr3_aa: CASSLWAANTEAFF; cdr3_nt: TGTGCCAGCAGCTTATGGGCCGCGAACACTGAAGCTTTCTTT
d_call: -; clone_size: -; j_call: TRBJ1-5; v_call: TRBV5-6; cdr3_aa: CASSLLEGRQPQHF; cdr3_nt: TGTGCCAGCAGCTTGCTTGAGGGGAGGCAGCCCCAGCATTTT
d_call: TRBD1; clone_size: -; j_call: TRBJ1-2; v_call: TRBV2; cdr3_aa: CASLEDRGFYGYTF; cdr3_nt: TGTGCCAGTCTGGAGGACAGGGGTTTCTATGGCTACACCTTC
d_call: TRBD2; clone_size: -; j_call: TRBJ2-2; v_call: TRBV2; cdr3_aa: CASSPLLAGVTTGELFF; cdr3_nt: TGTGCCAGCAGTCCTTTACTAGCGGGGGTTACCACCGGGGAGCTGTTTTTT
d_call: -; clone_size: -; j_call: TRBJ2-6; v_call: TRBV5-1; cdr3_aa: CASSLLSGANVLTF; cdr3_nt: TGCGCCAGCAGCTTGCTCTCTGGGGCCAACGTCCTGACTTTC
d_call: TRBD1; clone_size: -; j_call: TRBJ2-1; v_call: TRBV10-3; cdr3_aa: CAISEVRGTGVNEQFF; cdr3_nt: TGTGCCATCAGTGAGGTCCGGGGGACAGGGGTAAATGAGCAGTTCTTC
d_call: -; clone_size: -; j_call: TRBJ1-5; v_call: TRBV7-9; cdr3_aa: CASSKGSAAHSNQPQHF; cdr3_nt: TGTGCCAGCAGCAAGGGGTCGGCAGCTCATAGCAATCAGCCCCAGCATTTT
d_call: -; clone_size: -; j_call: TRBJ2-1; v_call: TRBV24-1; cdr3_aa: CATSDSWRDEQFF; cdr3_nt: TGTGCCACCAGTGATTCCTGGAGGGATGAGCAGTTCTTC
d_call: -; clone_size: -; j_call: TRBJ1-1; v_call: TRBV7-6; cdr3_aa: CASSLGPKLNTEAFF; cdr3_nt: TGTGCCAGCAGCTTAGGCCCGAAGCTGAACACTGAAGCTTTCTTT
d_call: -; clone_size: -; j_call: TRBJ2-5; v_call: TRBV2; cdr3_aa: CASSELGGGGGTQYF; cdr3_nt: TGTGCCAGCAGTGAACTTGGAGGGGGCGGCGGGACCCAGTACTTC
d_call: TRBD2; clone_size: -; j_call: TRBJ2-7; v_call: TRBV10-2; cdr3_aa: CASSDSGGYFYEQYF; cdr3_nt: TGCGCCAGCAGTGATAGCGGGGGCTATTTCTACGAGCAGTACTTC
d_call: TRBD1; clone_size: -; j_call: TRBJ2-7; v_call: TRBV29-1; cdr3_aa: CSVTGVLREQYF; cdr3_nt: TGCAGCGTCACAGGGGTGCTGAGGGAGCAGTACTTC
d_call: TRBD1; clone_size: -; j_call: TRBJ1-2; v_call: TRBV5-1; cdr3_aa: CASSGGQGAVRGYTF; cdr3_nt: TGCGCCAGCAGCGGCGGACAGGGGGCTGTGCGCGGCTACACCTTC
d_call: TRBD1; clone_size: -; j_call: TRBJ1-6; v_call: TRBV30; cdr3_aa: CAWNRGKNSPLHF; cdr3_nt: TGTGCCTGGAACAGGGGCAAAAATTCACCCCTCCACTTT
d_call: TRBD1; clone_size: -; j_call: TRBJ1-5; v_call: TRBV7-2; cdr3_aa: CASSLSRGPAQPQHF; cdr3_nt: TGTGCCAGCAGCTTATCCAGGGGGCCCGCTCAGCCCCAGCATTTT
d_call: -; clone_size: -; j_call: TRBJ1-4; v_call: TRBV5-6; cdr3_aa: CASSRQNEKLFF; cdr3_nt: TGTGCCAGCAGCAGACAGAATGAAAAACTGTTTTTT
d_call: -; clone_size: -; j_call: TRBJ1-6; v_call: TRBV18; cdr3_aa: CASSPYRDDSPLHF; cdr3_nt: TGTGCCAGCTCACCGTACAGGGATGATTCACCCCTCCACTTT
d_call: -; clone_size: once; j_call: TRBJ1-1; v_call: TRBV6-1; cdr3_aa: CASWRGNTEAFF; cdr3_nt: TGTGCCAGCTGGAGGGGTAACACTGAAGCTTTCTTT
d_call: -; clone_size: -; j_call: TRBJ2-2; v_call: TRBV9; cdr3_aa: CASSAGTGELFF; cdr3_nt: TGTGCCAGCAGCGCGGGGACCGGGGAGCTGTTTTTT
d_call: -; clone_size: -; j_call: TRBJ1-2; v_call: TRBV18; cdr3_aa: CASSPPGGGEGYTF; cdr3_nt: TGTGCCAGCTCACCACCGGGAGGGGGTGAGGGCTACACCTTC
d_call: -; clone_size: -; j_call: TRBJ2-2; v_call: TRBV7-2; cdr3_aa: CASSSDPDRELFF; cdr3_nt: TGTGCCAGCAGCTCCGATCCGGACAGGGAGCTGTTTTTT
d_call: -; clone_size: once; j_call: TRBJ1-1; v_call: TRBV29-1; cdr3_aa: CSVVEEGTSEAFF; cdr3_nt: TGCAGCGTTGTGGAAGAGGGTACCTCTGAAGCTTTCTTT
d_call: -; clone_size: -; j_call: TRBJ1-5; v_call: TRBV2; cdr3_aa: CASSAETGSQPQHF; cdr3_nt: TGTGCCAGCAGTGCCGAGACTGGCAGTCAGCCCCAGCATTTT
d_call: -; clone_size: -; j_call: TRBJ1-1; v_call: TRBV9; cdr3_aa: CASSSGVSEAFF; cdr3_nt: TGTGCCAGCAGCTCAGGGGTTTCTGAAGCTTTCTTT
d_call: TRBD1; clone_size: -; j_call: TRBJ1-4; v_call: TRBV5-1; cdr3_aa: CASSLEGQGSEKLFF; cdr3_nt: TGCGCCAGCAGCTTGGAGGGACAGGGTAGTGAAAAACTGTTTTTT
d_call: TRBD1; clone_size: -; j_call: TRBJ1-1; v_call: TRBV7-9; cdr3_aa: CASSFTGGAVEAFF; cdr3_nt: TGTGCCAGCAGCTTTACAGGGGGCGCGGTAGAAGCTTTCTTT
d_call: -; clone_size: few; j_call: TRBJ2-7; v_call: TRBV4-1; cdr3_aa: CASSQDTGLVFYEQYF; cdr3_nt: TGCGCCAGCAGCCAAGACACGGGACTCGTCTTCTACGAGCAGTACTTC
d_call: -; clone_size: -; j_call: TRBJ1-1; v_call: TRBV6-1; cdr3_aa: CASSGARGGNLEAFF; cdr3_nt: TGTGCCAGCAGTGGAGCCCGGGGAGGGAATTTAGAAGCTTTCTTT
d_call: TRBD1; clone_size: -; j_call: TRBJ1-2; v_call: TRBV11-3; cdr3_aa: CASSFRSSGTGLWGYTF; cdr3_nt: TGTGCCAGCAGCTTCAGAAGCTCCGGGACAGGCCTCTGGGGCTACACCTTC
d_call: -; clone_size: -; j_call: TRBJ1-3; v_call: TRBV25-1; cdr3_aa: CASSGYTGSSKGAIYF; cdr3_nt: TGTGCCAGCAGTGGGTACACAGGGTCCTCTAAGGGGGCCATATATTTT
d_call: -; clone_size: -; j_call: TRBJ2-7; v_call: TRBV9; cdr3_aa: CASSFTTEPSHEQYF; cdr3_nt: TGTGCCAGCAGCTTCACAACAGAGCCCAGCCACGAGCAGTACTTC
d_call: TRBD1; clone_size: -; j_call: TRBJ2-7; v_call: TRBV4-2; cdr3_aa: CASSQEVGQGADEQYF; cdr3_nt: TGTGCCAGCAGCCAAGAGGTAGGACAGGGGGCAGACGAGCAGTACTTC
d_call: TRBD1; clone_size: -; j_call: TRBJ2-7; v_call: TRBV2; cdr3_aa: CASSVGQFTYEQYF; cdr3_nt: TGTGCCAGCAGTGTGGGACAGTTTACCTACGAGCAGTACTTC
d_call: -; clone_size: -; j_call: TRBJ1-5; v_call: TRBV24-1; cdr3_aa: CATSLGQGQPQHF; cdr3_nt: TGTGCCACCAGTCTGGGGCAGGGTCAGCCCCAGCATTTT
d_call: TRBD1; clone_size: -; j_call: TRBJ2-1; v_call: TRBV10-3; cdr3_aa: CAISSNRDSSYNEQFF; cdr3_nt: TGTGCCATCAGTTCCAACAGGGACAGCTCCTACAATGAGCAGTTCTTC
d_call: TRBD1; clone_size: -; j_call: TRBJ1-1; v_call: TRBV3-1/TRBV3-2; cdr3_aa: CASSQGRGRGLGTEAFF; cdr3_nt: TGTGCCAGCAGCCAAGGTCGGGGCAGGGGGCTAGGTACTGAAGCTTTCTTT
d_call: TRBD1; clone_size: -; j_call: TRBJ2-7; v_call: TRBV27; cdr3_aa: CASSVQGGPYEQYF; cdr3_nt: TGTGCCAGCTCCGTACAGGGGGGCCCCTACGAGCAGTACTTC
d_call: -; clone_size: few; j_call: TRBJ1-1; v_call: TRBV14; cdr3_aa: CASGLGQNTEAFF; cdr3_nt: TGTGCCAGCGGGTTGGGACAGAACACTGAAGCTTTCTTT
d_call: -; clone_size: -; j_call: TRBJ2-2; v_call: TRBV9; cdr3_aa: CASSVEGGANTGELFF; cdr3_nt: TGTGCCAGCAGCGTAGAGGGCGGGGCGAACACCGGGGAGCTGTTTTTT